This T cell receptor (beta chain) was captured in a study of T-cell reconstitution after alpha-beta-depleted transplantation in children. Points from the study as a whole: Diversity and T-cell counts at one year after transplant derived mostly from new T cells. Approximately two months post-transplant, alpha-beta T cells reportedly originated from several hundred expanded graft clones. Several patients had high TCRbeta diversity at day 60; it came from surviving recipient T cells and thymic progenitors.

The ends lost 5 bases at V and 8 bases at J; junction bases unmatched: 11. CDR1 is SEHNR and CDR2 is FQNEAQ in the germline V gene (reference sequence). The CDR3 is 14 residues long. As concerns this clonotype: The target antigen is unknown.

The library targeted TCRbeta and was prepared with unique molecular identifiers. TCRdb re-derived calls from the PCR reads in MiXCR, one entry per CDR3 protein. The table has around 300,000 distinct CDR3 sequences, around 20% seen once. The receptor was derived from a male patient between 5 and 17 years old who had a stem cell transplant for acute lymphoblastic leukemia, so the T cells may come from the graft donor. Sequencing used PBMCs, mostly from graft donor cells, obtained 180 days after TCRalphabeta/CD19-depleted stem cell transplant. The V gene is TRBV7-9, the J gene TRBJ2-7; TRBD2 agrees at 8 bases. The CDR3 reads CASSQGVAGLQQYF. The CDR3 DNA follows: TGTGCCAGCAGCCAGGGAGTAGCGGGGCTCCAGCAGTACTTC.